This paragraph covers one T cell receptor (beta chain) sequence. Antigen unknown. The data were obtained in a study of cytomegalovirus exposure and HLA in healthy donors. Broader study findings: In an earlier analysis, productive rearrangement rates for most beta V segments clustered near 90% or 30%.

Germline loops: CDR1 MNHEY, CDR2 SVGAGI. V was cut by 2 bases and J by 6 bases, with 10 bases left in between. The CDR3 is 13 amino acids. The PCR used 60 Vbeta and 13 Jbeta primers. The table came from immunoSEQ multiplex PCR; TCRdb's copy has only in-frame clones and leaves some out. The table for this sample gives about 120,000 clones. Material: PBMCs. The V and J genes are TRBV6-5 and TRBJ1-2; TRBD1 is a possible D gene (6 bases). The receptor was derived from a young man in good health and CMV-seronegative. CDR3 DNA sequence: TGTGCCAGCAGTTACAACAGGGCCCATGGCTACACCTTC. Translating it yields CASSYNRAHGYTF.